This T cell receptor (beta chain) was observed in a study of a mutant IDH1 vaccine in newly diagnosed glioma. Profiling relied on immunoSEQ multiplex PCR, and the TCRdb table lists in-frame clones only, not all of them. The sample records about 130,000 clones, 80% being singletons. The J segment lost 2 bases and the V segment lost 1 base, leaving 2 bases of the junction unmatched. CDR1 is SGHNT and CDR2 is YYREEE in the germline V gene (reference sequence). The CDR3 has 14 amino acids. Time point here: week 11, during vaccination. Doses comprised 300 ug of mutant IDH1 20-mer peptide each, plus topical imiquimod. For this clone: Its antigen is undetermined.

This sequence originates from a middle-aged man with glioma. The input for sequencing was PBMCs, taken from a glioma patient whose treatment included an IDH1 peptide vaccine. The chain combines TRBV5-4 with TRBJ1-2, with 7 bases fitting TRBD1. The CDR3 protein is CASSLPGQNYGYTF. The DNA of the CDR3 is TGTGCCAGCAGCTTGCCGGGACAGAACTATGGCTACACCTTC.